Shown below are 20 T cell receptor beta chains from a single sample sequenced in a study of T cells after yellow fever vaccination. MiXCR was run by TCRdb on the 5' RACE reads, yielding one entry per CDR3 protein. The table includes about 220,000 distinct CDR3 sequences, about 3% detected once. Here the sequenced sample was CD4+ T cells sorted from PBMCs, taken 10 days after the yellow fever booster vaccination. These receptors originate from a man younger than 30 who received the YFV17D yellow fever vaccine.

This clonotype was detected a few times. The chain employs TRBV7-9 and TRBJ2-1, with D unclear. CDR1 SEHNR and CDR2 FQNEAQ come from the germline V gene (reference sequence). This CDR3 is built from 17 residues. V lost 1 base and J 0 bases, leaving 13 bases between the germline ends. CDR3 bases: TGTGCCAGCAGCTTAGGGGCTCTTATAAGCTCCTACAATGAGCAGTTCTTC. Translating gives CASSLGALISSYNEQFF.

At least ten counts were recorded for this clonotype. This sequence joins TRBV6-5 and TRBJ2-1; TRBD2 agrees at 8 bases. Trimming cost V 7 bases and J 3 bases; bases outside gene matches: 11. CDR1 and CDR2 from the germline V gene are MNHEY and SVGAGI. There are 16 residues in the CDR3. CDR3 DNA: TGTGCCAGCACGTCGGGAGGCGGGGGGAACTACAATGAGCAGTTCTTC. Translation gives CASTSGGGGNYNEQFF.

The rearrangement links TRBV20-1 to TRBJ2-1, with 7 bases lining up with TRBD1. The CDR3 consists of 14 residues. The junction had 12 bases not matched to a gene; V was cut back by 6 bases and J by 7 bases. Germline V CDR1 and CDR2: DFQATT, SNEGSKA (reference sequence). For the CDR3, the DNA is TGCAGTGCGATACAGGGGATACTTGGGAATGAGCAGTTCTTC. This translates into CSAIQGILGNEQFF.

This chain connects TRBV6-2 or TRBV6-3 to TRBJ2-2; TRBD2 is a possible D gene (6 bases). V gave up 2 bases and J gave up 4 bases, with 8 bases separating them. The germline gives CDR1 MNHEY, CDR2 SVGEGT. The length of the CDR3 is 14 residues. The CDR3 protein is CASSYGRSTGELFF. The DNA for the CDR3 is TGTGCCAGCAGTTACGGGAGGAGCACCGGGGAGCTGTTTTTT.

CDR3 coding DNA: TGTGCCAGCAGCCAAGGGCTAGCGGGGGTTCAAGATACGCAGTATTTT. As protein: CASSQGLAGVQDTQYF. This chain connects TRBV3-1 to TRBJ2-3; TRBD2 matches 10 bases. This CDR3 contains 16 residues. The junction had 6 bases not matched to a gene; V was cut back by 1 base and J by 5 bases. Looked up from germline, CDR1 is LGHDT and CDR2 is YNNKEL (reference sequence).

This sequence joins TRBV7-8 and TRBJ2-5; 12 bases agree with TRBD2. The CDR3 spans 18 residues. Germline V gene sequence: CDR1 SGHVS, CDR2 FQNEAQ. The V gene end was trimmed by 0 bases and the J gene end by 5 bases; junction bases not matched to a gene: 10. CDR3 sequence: CASSLAYASGGARETQYF. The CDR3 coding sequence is TGTGCCAGCAGCTTAGCCTACGCTAGCGGGGGGGCCCGGGAGACCCAGTACTTC. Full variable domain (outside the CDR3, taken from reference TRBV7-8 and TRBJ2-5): GAGVSQSPRYKVAKRGQDVALRCDPISGHVSLFWYQQALGQGPEFLTYFQNEAQLDKSGLPSDRFFAERPEGSVSTLKIQRTQQEDSAVYLCASSLAYASGGARETQYFGPGTRLLVL.

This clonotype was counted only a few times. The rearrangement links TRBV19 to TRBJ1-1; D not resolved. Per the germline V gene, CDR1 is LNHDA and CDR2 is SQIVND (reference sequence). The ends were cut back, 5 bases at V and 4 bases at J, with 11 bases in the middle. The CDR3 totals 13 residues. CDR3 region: CASSGSGGTEAFF. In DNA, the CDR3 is TGTGCCAGTAGTGGATCGGGAGGCACTGAAGCTTTCTTT.

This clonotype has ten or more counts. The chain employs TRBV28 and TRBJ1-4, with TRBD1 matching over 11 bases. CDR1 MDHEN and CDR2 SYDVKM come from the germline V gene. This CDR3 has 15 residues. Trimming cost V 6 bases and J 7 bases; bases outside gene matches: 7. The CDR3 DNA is TGTGCCAGCAGCCGCGGACAGGGGGCCGGTGAAAAACTGTTTTTT. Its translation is CASSRGQGAGEKLFF.

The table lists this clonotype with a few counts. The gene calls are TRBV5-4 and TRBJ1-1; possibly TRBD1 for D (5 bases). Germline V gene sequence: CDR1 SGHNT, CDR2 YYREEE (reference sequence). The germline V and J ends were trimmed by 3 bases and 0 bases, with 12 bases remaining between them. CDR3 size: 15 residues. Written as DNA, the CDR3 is TGTGCCAGCAGCTCGGGGGTGGGGATGAACACTGAAGCTTTCTTT. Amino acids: CASSSGVGMNTEAFF.

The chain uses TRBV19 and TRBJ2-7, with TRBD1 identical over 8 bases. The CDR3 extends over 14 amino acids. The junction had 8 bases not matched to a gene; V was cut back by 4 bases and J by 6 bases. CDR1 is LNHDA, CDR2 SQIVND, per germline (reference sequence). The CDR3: CASSTGQGTPEQYF. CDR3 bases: TGTGCCAGTAGTACCGGACAGGGAACCCCCGAGCAGTACTTC.

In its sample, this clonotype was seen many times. The DNA of the CDR3 is TGTGCCAGCAGCTTAGGAGGGGGAGGACAGGGAGAAAAGTATGGCTACACCTTC. Its protein product is CASSLGGGGQGEKYGYTF. The chain couples TRBV7-6 to TRBJ1-2; 8 positions agree with TRBD1. The CDR3 consists of 18 residues. Germline assignment: CDR1 SGHVS and CDR2 FNYEAQ. V gave up 1 base and J gave up 5 bases; unmatched junction bases: 15.

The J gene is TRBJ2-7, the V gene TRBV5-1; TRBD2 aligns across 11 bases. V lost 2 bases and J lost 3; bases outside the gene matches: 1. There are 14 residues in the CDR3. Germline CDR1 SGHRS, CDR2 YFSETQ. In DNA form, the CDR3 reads TGCGCCAGCAGCTTCGGACTAGCGGGCTACGAGCAGTACTTC. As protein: CASSFGLAGYEQYF.

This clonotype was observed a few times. The CDR3 nucleotides are TGTGCCAGCAGTTACTCGCCGGGACAGGACTCCTACGAGCAGTACGTC. Protein sequence: CASSYSPGQDSYEQYV. V gene TRBV6-2 or TRBV6-3 combines with J gene TRBJ2-7; TRBD1 matches at 8 bases. The V segment lost 0 bases and the J segment 0 bases; nucleotides outside the gene matches: 4. The CDR3 is 16 amino acids. Germline V gene lookup returns CDR1 MNHEY and CDR2 SVGEGT.

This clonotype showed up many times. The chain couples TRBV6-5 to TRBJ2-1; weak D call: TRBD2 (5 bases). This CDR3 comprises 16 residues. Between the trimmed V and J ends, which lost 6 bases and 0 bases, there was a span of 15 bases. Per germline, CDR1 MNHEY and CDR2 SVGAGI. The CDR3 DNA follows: TGTGCCAGCAGCCGTAAGAGTGGGAGCTCCTACAATGAGCAGTTCTTC. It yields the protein CASSRKSGSSYNEQFF.

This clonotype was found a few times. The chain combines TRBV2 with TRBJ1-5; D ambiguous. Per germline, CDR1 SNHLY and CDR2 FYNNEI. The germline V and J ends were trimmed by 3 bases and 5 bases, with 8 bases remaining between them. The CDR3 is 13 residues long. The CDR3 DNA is TGTGCCAGCAGTGACTACAGCTATCAGCCCCAGCATTTT. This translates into CASSDYSYQPQHF.

This chain's CDR3 is CSANRGTIGEQYF. DNA for the CDR3: TGCAGTGCTAATCGTGGGACAATTGGCGAGCAGTACTTC. V and J are TRBV20-1 and TRBJ2-7; TRBD1 is a possible D gene (6 bases). Per the germline V gene, CDR1 is DFQATT and CDR2 is SNEGSKA (reference sequence). The CDR3 contains 13 residues. Trimming removed 4 bases at V and 6 bases at J, with 16 bases between.

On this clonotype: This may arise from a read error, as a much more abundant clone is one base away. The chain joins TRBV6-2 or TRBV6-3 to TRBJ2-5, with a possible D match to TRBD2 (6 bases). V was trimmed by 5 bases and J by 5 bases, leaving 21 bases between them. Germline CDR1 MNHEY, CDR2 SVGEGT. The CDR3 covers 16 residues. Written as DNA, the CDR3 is TGTGCCAGCAGTCTCCACACACCAACTAGCCGCGAGACCCAGTACTTC. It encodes CASSLHTPTSRETQYF.

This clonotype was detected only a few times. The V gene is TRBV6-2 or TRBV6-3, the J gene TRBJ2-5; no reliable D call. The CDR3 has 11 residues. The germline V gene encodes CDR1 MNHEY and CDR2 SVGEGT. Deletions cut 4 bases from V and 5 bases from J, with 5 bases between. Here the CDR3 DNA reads TGTGCCAGCAGTTTCCATGAGACCCAGTACTTC. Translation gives CASSFHETQYF.

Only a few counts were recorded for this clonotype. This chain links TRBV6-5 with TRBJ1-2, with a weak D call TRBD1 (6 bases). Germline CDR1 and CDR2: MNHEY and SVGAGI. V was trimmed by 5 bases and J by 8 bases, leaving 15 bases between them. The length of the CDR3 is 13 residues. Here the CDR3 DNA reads TGTGCCAGCAGTGACGGGGGGCACAGGGGCTACACCTTC. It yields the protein CASSDGGHRGYTF.

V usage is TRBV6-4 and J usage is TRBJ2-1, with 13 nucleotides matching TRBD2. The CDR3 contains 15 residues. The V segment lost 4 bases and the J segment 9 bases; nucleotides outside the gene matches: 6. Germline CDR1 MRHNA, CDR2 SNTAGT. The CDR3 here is CASSATSGGAGEQFF. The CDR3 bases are TGTGCCAGCAGTGCTACTAGCGGGGGGGCCGGTGAGCAGTTCTTC.